The 9 T cell receptor beta chains below were found in one sample sequenced in a study of blood T cell repertoires in COVID-19. TCRdb's copy holds only in-frame clones and misses some; the assay was immunoSEQ multiplex PCR. The data show hundreds of thousands of clones, more than 75% seen once. The specimen was peripheral blood. The receptors were gathered from a man in his sixties who had recovered from COVID-19.

The V call is TRBV6-1, the J call TRBJ1-5; a weak D match, TRBD1 (5 bases). The CDR3 length is 16 residues. CDR1 is MNHNS, CDR2 SASEGT, per germline. Trimming left V 4 bases short and J 6 bases short, with 19 bases between. The CDR3 region has the DNA TGTGCCAGCAGTGGCGCTTCGGGGGGACCCGGTCAGCCCCAGCATTTT. Amino acids: CASSGASGGPGQPQHF.

The CDR3 sequence: CASSPPGTGGAFF. The CDR3 DNA reads as TGTGCCAGTAGCCCCCCGGGGACAGGGGGGGCTTTCTTT. The rearrangement links TRBV19 to TRBJ1-1; 11 bases map to TRBD1. CDR3 length equals 13 residues. Germline values: CDR1 LNHDA, CDR2 SQIVND (reference sequence). Unmatched junction bases numbered 8, after V lost 6 bases and J lost 11 bases.

The chain has TRBV10-3 and TRBJ2-3; 15 bases agree with TRBD2. The CDR3 consists of 17 residues. V lost 10 bases and J lost 5; bases outside the gene matches: 13. CDR1 ENHRY and CDR2 SYGVKD come from the germline V gene. The CDR3 coding sequence is TGTGCCACCGCTCCGGGACTAGCGGGGGGCCGGGGAGATACGCAGTATTTT. This codes for CATAPGLAGGRGDTQYF.

V usage is TRBV19 and J usage is TRBJ1-5; 7 nucleotides align to TRBD1. V lost 7 bases and J lost 0; bases outside the gene matches: 9. Germline values: CDR1 LNHDA, CDR2 SQIVND (reference sequence). The CDR3 consists of 16 residues. The CDR3 DNA reads as TGTGCCAGTACGTTTACAGGGGTTAATAGCAATCAGCCCCAGCATTTT. Translating gives CASTFTGVNSNQPQHF.

The chain couples TRBV29-1 to TRBJ2-7; the match to TRBD2 covers 12 bases. Germline CDR1 is SQVTM and CDR2 is ANQGSEA. The CDR3 consists of 18 residues. V lost 1 base and J lost 4; bases outside the gene matches: 14. The CDR3 sequence is CSVEGERTSGASRYEQYF. DNA of the CDR3: TGCAGCGTTGAAGGGGAGAGGACTAGCGGGGCCTCCAGGTACGAGCAGTACTTC.

This sequence joins TRBV30 and TRBJ2-1; no definite D call. Germline values: CDR1 GTSNPN, CDR2 SVGIG (reference sequence). This CDR3 has 15 residues. Trimming pared 0 bases from V and 6 bases from J, leaving 15 bases between. The CDR3 here is CAWSVVGAPGNEQFF. DNA for the CDR3: TGTGCCTGGAGTGTAGTCGGAGCCCCCGGCAATGAGCAGTTCTTC.

The V and J genes are TRBV12-5 and TRBJ1-1; the match to TRBD1 covers 7 bases. V lost 6 bases and J lost 1; bases outside the gene matches: 5. CDR1 is LGHNT, CDR2 FRNRAP, per germline. There are 14 residues in the CDR3. The CDR3 loop reads CASGPGQENTEAFF. Written as DNA, the CDR3 is TGTGCTAGTGGCCCCGGACAGGAGAACACTGAAGCTTTCTTT.

The chain carries TRBV6-5 and TRBJ1-4; maybe TRBD1 (6 bases). CDR3 length equals 15 residues. CDR1 and CDR2 (germline): MNHEY, SVGAGI. The V end lost 5 bases, the J end lost 5 bases, and 15 bases lay between the germline ends. This CDR3 reads CASSSRTAGNEKLFF. The CDR3 DNA reads as TGTGCCAGCAGTAGCCGGACAGCGGGGAATGAAAAACTGTTTTTT.

The chain recombines TRBV18 with TRBJ2-3, with TRBD2 matching 14 bases. J was trimmed by 2 bases and V by 3 bases; bases with no gene match: 4. CDR1 is KGHSH and CDR2 is LQKENI in the germline V gene. The CDR3 extends over 17 amino acids. CDR3 nucleotides: TGTGCCAGCTCACCCAGGACTAGCGGGGGGTTCACAGATACGCAGTATTTT. Its translation is CASSPRTSGGFTDTQYF. The variable domain in full, with the rest retrieved from reference TRBV18 and TRBJ2-3, is NAGVMQNPRHLVRRRGQEARLRCSPMKGHSHVYWYRQLPEEGLKFMVYLQKENIIDESGMPKERFSAEFPKEGPSILRIQQVVRGDSAAYFCASSPRTSGGFTDTQYFGPGTRLTVL.